This T cell receptor beta chain derives from a study of blood T cell repertoires in COVID-19. Study-level information: PBMCs, B-cell-depleted T cells, or T cells provided the cDNA or gDNA that made up the material.

Followed longitudinally, the Seattle patients had been enrolled during active infection. Clones were sequenced by immunoSEQ multiplex PCR, and TCRdb holds only the in-frame ones, with some missing. This sample has 200,000 to 250,000 clones; about 93% occur once, and the top ten carry approximately 0.77%. The sequencing input was peripheral blood. This clonotype was sampled from a man aged 60 to 75 with COVID-19, enrolled during active disease.

CDR3 sequence reads: CASSLRTSGRGTGELFF. The CDR3 nucleotides read TGTGCCAGTAGTCTCCGGACTAGCGGGAGAGGCACCGGGGAGCTGTTTTTT. The chain is built from TRBV19 and TRBJ2-2, with TRBD2 identical over 13 bases. Germline loops: CDR1 LNHDA, CDR2 SQIVND (reference sequence). The CDR3 length is 17 residues. V lost 5 bases to trimming and J lost 4 bases; unmatched junction nucleotides: 7.